These 15 T cell receptor beta chains originate from one sample sequenced in a study of T-cell memory formation after mild COVID-19. TCRdb ran MiXCR on the 5' RACE reads and lists one entry per CDR3 protein. The table includes fewer than 250,000 distinct CDR3 sequences, about 16% detected once. Input material: PBMCs or a T cell subset sorted from them (not recorded which). These receptor sequences come from an adult woman who had mild COVID-19 (a few samples of this study predate the infection). Cell type and time point are not known.

This clonotype has a handful of counts. The V and J genes are TRBV5-4 and TRBJ2-7; D gene uncertain. Germline CDR1 reads SGHNT; CDR2 reads YYREEE (reference sequence). V lost 4 bases and J lost 1, with 12 bases in between. The CDR3 spans 14 residues. The CDR3 is CASSLDWSSYEQYF. The CDR3 DNA follows: TGTGCCAGCAGCCTAGATTGGAGTTCCTACGAGCAGTACTTC.

This clonotype was seen a few times. The chain uses TRBV6-5 and TRBJ2-3; D ambiguous. The germline V and J ends were trimmed by 1 base and 2 bases, with 13 bases remaining between them. Germline-derived CDR1 and CDR2 are MNHEY and SVGAGI. The CDR3 is 16 amino acids. The CDR3 DNA follows: TGTGCCAGCAGTTACTTAGATAGCAGGTACACAGATACGCAGTATTTT. This sequence encodes CASSYLDSRYTDTQYF.

This clonotype was detected a few times. This chain joins TRBV9 and TRBJ1-4; a possible D gene is TRBD1 (5 bases). CDR1 is SGDLS and CDR2 is YYNGEE in the germline V gene. The CDR3 totals 15 residues. Trimming pared 4 bases from V and 7 bases from J, leaving 17 bases between. The CDR3 sequence is CASSTLVGVGEKLFF. In nucleotides, the CDR3 is TGTGCCAGCAGCACCCTCGTAGGGGTTGGTGAAAAACTGTTTTTT.

The chain carries TRBV7-3 and TRBJ2-3, with D tentatively TRBD1 (6 bases). The CDR3 is 15 residues long. V was trimmed by 5 bases and J by 0 bases, leaving 12 bases between them. Germline V gene lookup returns CDR1 SGHTA and CDR2 FQGTGA. CDR3 in DNA: TGTGCCAGCAGCCGGACAGCCGCTAGCACAGATACGCAGTATTTT. Translation gives CASSRTAASTDTQYF.

In this sample, this clonotype turned up a few times. The J gene is TRBJ1-1, the V gene TRBV3-1, with D possibly TRBD1 on 5 matching bases. The CDR3 is 16 residues long. Looked up from germline, CDR1 is LGHDT and CDR2 is YNNKEL (reference sequence). V was clipped by 3 bases and J by 0 bases, with 14 bases between them. The CDR3 DNA reads TGTGCCAGCAGCCACGGGGGGGGACCCATGAACACTGAAGCTTTCTTT. Its translation: CASSHGGGPMNTEAFF.

The chain recombines TRBV2 with TRBJ2-1; D gene uncertain. CDR1 is SNHLY, CDR2 FYNNEI, per germline. The CDR3 runs 11 residues. The V gene lost 6 bases and the J gene lost 7 bases, with 7 bases spanning the gap. Written as DNA, the CDR3 is TGTGCCAGCAGCGCGAATAATGAGCAGTTCTTC. It encodes CASSANNEQFF.

V and J are TRBV20-1 and TRBJ2-5, with 11 bases lining up with TRBD2. The CDR3 length is 14 residues. Germline CDR1 is DFQATT and CDR2 is SNEGSKA (reference sequence). J lost 4 bases, V lost 0 bases, and 1 base had no gene match. The CDR3 DNA reads as TGCAGTGCTAGAGATGGACTAGCGGGAGAGACCCAGTACTTC. Amino acid sequence: CSARDGLAGETQYF.

The chain combines TRBV24-1 with TRBJ2-1; the D is unclear. Trimming left V 2 bases short and J 6 bases short, with 4 bases between. CDR1 is KGHDR, CDR2 SFDVKD, per germline. The CDR3 has 12 residues. The CDR3 is CATSDYTNEQFF. The CDR3 bases are TGTGCCACCAGTGATTACACCAATGAGCAGTTCTTC.

The rearrangement joins TRBV24-1 to TRBJ1-2; D not resolved. The V end lost 9 bases, the J end lost 8 bases, and 12 bases lay between the germline ends. Germline CDR1 is KGHDR and CDR2 is SFDVKD. The CDR3 sequence is 11 residues long. The CDR3 spells CATRRLGGYTF. In DNA, the CDR3 is TGTGCCACCCGTCGCCTCGGGGGCTACACCTTC.

This clonotype was counted a few times. V and J are TRBV18 and TRBJ2-1, with a possible D match to TRBD1 (5 bases). The V gene lost 1 base and the J gene lost 0 bases, with 7 bases spanning the gap. There are 15 residues in the CDR3. In germline, CDR1 is KGHSH, CDR2 LQKENI. The CDR3 sequence is CASSPLTGSYNEQFF. CDR3 nucleotide sequence: TGTGCCAGCTCACCACTAACAGGCTCCTACAATGAGCAGTTCTTC.

This chain connects TRBV24-1 to TRBJ2-1, with 11 bases fitting TRBD2. The CDR3 has 19 amino acids. The V and J ends lost 2 bases and 6 bases, in that order; junction bases with no gene match: 14. The germline gives CDR1 KGHDR, CDR2 SFDVKD. The CDR3 protein is CATSDSSGLAGSKGNEQFF. DNA for the CDR3: TGTGCCACCAGTGATTCATCCGGACTAGCGGGTTCTAAAGGCAATGAGCAGTTCTTC.

This clonotype was counted only a few times. This chain connects TRBV7-2 to TRBJ2-4; TRBD1 or TRBD2 may be the D gene (7 bases each). CDR3 length equals 15 residues. The ends were cut back, 5 bases at V and 10 bases at J, with 21 bases in the middle. Germline CDR1 SGHTA, CDR2 FQGNSA. The CDR3 protein is CASSRDYLKGAIQYF. In DNA, the CDR3 is TGTGCCAGCAGCCGGGACTACCTAAAGGGGGCTATTCAGTACTTC.

This clonotype was seen more than once but under ten times. The chain couples TRBV5-1 to TRBJ2-7, with D perhaps matching TRBD2 (5 bases). CDR3 length: 15 amino acids. Per the germline V gene, CDR1 is SGHRS and CDR2 is YFSETQ. V lost 4 bases and J lost 3, with 17 bases in between. In DNA form, the CDR3 reads TGCGCCAGCAGCCTCCGACAACCGGGGAACTACGAGCAGTACTTC. Protein product: CASSLRQPGNYEQYF.

This chain joins TRBV4-2 and TRBJ2-1, with 7 bases aligning to TRBD2. Germline lookup yields CDR1 LGHNA and CDR2 YNFKEQ. CDR3 size: 18 residues. Trimming cost V 5 bases and J 2 bases; bases outside gene matches: 15. DNA of the CDR3: TGTGCCAGCAGCTCGAGACGTAGAAGCGGGATCACCTACAATGAGCAGTTCTTC. Encoded protein: CASSSRRRSGITYNEQFF.

The chain recombines TRBV25-1 with TRBJ2-3; maybe TRBD1 (5 bases). Trimming shortened V by 4 bases and J by 2 bases, and 10 bases separated the two germline ends. This CDR3 comprises 14 residues. Germline lookup yields CDR1 MGHDK and CDR2 SYGVNS. The CDR3 reads CASSAQGVTDTQYF. In nucleotides, the CDR3 is TGTGCCAGCAGTGCACAAGGGGTCACAGATACGCAGTATTTT.